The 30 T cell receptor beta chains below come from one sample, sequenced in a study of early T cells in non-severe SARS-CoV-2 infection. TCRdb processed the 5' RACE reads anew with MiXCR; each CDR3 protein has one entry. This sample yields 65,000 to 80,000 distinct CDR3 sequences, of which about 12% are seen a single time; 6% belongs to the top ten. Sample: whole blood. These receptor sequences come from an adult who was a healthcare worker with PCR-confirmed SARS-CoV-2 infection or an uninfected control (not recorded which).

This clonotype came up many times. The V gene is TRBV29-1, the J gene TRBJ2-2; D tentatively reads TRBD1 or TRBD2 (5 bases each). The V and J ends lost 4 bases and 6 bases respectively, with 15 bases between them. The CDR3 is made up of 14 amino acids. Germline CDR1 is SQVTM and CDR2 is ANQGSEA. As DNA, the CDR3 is TGCAGCGTTGTTAAGTATGGGGGATCCGGGGAGCTGTTTTTT. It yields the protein CSVVKYGGSGELFF.

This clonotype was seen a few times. The CDR3 coding sequence is TGTGCCAGCAGCTTTCGTCGGGGTTCCGATCAGCCCCAGCATTTT. Translating it yields CASSFRRGSDQPQHF. The chain combines TRBV5-6 with TRBJ1-5; D is unclear. The germline V and J ends were trimmed by 2 bases and 5 bases, with 14 bases remaining between them. CDR1 is SGHDT, CDR2 YYEEEE, per germline. The CDR3 has 15 residues.

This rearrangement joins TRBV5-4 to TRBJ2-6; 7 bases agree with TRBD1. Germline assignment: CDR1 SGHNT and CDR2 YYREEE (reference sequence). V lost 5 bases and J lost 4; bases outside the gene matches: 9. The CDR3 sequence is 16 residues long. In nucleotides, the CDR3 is TGTGCCAGCAGTTCCCGCGACAGGGCAGGGGCCAACGTCCTGACTTTC. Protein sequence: CASSSRDRAGANVLTF.

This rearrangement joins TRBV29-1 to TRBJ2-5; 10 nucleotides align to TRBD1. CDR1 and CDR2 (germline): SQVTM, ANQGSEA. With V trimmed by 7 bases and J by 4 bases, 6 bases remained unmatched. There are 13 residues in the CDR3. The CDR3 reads CSAGQGRGETQYF. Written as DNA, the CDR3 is TGCAGCGCGGGACAGGGGAGGGGAGAGACCCAGTACTTC. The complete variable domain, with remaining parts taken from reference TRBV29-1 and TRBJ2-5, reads SAVISQKPSRDICQRGTSLTIQCQVDSQVTMMFWYRQQPGQSLTLIATANQGSEATYESGFVIDKFPISRPNLTFSTLTVSNMSPEDSSIYLCSAGQGRGETQYFGPGTRLLVL.

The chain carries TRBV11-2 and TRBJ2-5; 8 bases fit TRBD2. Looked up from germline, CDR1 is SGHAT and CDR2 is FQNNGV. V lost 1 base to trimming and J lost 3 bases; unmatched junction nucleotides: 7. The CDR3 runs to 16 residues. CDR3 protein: CASSLGPAAGEETQYF. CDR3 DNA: TGTGCCAGCAGCTTAGGTCCCGCAGCGGGGGAAGAGACCCAGTACTTC.

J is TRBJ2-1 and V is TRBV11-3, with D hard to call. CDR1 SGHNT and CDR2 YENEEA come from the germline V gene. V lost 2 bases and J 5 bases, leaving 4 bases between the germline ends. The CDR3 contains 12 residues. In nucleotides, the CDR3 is TGTGCCAGCAGCTTAAGAGACAATGAGCAGTTCTTC. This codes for CASSLRDNEQFF.

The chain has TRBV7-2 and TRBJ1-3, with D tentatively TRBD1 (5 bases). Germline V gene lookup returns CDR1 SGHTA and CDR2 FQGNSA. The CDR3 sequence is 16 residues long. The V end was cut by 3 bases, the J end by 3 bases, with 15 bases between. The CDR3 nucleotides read TGTGCCAGCAGCTTGCAGGGCGCGATCTATGGAAACACCATATATTTT. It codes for CASSLQGAIYGNTIYF.

In DNA, the CDR3 is TGTGCCAGCAGTTTTGGGACAGGTAGCACTGAAGCTTTCTTT. Translated, it gives CASSFGTGSTEAFF. V is TRBV5-6 and J is TRBJ1-1, with TRBD1 identical over 8 bases. V dropped 5 bases and J dropped 4; count of bases not matched to a gene: 7. CDR1 is SGHDT and CDR2 is YYEEEE in the germline V gene. The CDR3 loop spans 14 amino acids.

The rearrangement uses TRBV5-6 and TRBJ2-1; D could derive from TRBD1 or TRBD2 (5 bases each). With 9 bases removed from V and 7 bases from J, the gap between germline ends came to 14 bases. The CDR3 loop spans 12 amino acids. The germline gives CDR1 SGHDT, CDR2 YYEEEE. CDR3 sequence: CATGTGGNEQFF. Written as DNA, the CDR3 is TGTGCCACCGGGACCGGTGGGAATGAGCAGTTCTTC.

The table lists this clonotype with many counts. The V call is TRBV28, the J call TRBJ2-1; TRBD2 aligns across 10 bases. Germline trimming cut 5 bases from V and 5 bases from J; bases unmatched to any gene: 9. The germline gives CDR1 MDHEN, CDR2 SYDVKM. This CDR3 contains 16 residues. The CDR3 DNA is TGTGCCAGCAGTACCCCCAGCGGGAGGGATCACAATGAGCAGTTCTTC. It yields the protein CASSTPSGRDHNEQFF.

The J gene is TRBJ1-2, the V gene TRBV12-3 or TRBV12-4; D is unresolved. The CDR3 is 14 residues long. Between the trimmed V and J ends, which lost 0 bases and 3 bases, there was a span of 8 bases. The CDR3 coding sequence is TGTGCCAGCAGTTTAGCGCCCACCGACTATGGCTACACCTTC. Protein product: CASSLAPTDYGYTF.

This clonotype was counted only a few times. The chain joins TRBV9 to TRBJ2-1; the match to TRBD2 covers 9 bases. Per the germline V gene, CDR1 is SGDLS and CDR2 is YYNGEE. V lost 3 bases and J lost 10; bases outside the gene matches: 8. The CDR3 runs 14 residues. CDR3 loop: CASSGVAGDLEQFF. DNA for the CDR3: TGTGCCAGCAGCGGGGTAGCGGGGGATTTGGAGCAGTTCTTC.

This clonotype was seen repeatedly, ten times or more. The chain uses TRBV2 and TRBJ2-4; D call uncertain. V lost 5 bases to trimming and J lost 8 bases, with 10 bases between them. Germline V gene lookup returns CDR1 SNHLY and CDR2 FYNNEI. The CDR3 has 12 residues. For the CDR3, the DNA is TGTGCCAGCAGTTACGGCGCAGACATTCAGTACTTC. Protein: CASSYGADIQYF.

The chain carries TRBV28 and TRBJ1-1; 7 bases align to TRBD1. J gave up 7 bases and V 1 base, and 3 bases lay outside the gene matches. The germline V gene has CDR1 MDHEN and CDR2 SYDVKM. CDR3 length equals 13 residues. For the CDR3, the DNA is TGTGCCAGCAGTTTATTCCCAGGGGGTGAAGCTTTCTTT. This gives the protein CASSLFPGGEAFF.

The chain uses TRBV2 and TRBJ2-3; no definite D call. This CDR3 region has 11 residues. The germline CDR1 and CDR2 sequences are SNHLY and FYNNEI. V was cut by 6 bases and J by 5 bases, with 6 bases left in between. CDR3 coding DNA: TGTGCCAGCAGGAGACGAGATACGCAGTATTTT. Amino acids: CASRRRDTQYF.

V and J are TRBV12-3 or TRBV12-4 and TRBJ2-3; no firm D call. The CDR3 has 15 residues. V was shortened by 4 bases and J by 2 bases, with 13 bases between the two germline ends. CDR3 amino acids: CASSYSPYSTDTQYF. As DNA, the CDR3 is TGTGCCAGCAGTTATAGCCCCTACTCCACAGATACGCAGTATTTT.

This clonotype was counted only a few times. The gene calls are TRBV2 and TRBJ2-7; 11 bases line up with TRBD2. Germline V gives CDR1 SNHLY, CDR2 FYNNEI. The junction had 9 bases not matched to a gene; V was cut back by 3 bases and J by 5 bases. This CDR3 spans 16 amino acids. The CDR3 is CASSEGTSGGWNEQYF. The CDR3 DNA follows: TGTGCCAGCAGTGAGGGGACTAGCGGCGGGTGGAACGAGCAGTACTTC.

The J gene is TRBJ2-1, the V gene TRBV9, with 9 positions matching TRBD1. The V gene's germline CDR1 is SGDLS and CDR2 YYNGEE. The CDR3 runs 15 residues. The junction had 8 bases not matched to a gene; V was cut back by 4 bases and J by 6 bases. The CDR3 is CASSPHGGQGNEQFF. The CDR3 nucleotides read TGTGCCAGCAGCCCCCACGGGGGACAGGGCAATGAGCAGTTCTTC. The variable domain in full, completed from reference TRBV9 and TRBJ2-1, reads DSGVTQTPKHLITATGQRVTLRCSPRSGDLSVYWYQQSLDQGLQFLIQYYNGEERAKGNILERFSAQQFPDLHSELNLSSLELGDSALYFCASSPHGGQGNEQFFGPGTRLTVL.

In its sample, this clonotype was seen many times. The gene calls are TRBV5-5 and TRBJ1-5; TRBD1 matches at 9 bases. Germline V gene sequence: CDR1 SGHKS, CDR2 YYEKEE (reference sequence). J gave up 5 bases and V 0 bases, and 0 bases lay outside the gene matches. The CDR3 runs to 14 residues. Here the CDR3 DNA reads TGTGCCAGCAGCTTGGGACAGGGGGATCAGCCCCAGCATTTT. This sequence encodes CASSLGQGDQPQHF. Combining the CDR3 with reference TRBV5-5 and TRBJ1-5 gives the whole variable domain DAGVTQSPTHLIKTRGQQVTLRCSPISGHKSVSWYQQVLGQGPQFIFQYYEKEERGRGNFPDRFSARQFPNYSSELNVNALLLGDSALYLCASSLGQGDQPQHFGDGTRLSIL.

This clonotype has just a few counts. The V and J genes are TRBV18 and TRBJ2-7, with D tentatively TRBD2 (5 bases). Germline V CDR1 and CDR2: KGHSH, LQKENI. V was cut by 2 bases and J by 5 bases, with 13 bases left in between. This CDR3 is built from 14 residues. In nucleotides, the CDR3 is TGTGCCAGCTCACCATCCCCAGCGGACCACGAGCAGTACTTC. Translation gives CASSPSPADHEQYF. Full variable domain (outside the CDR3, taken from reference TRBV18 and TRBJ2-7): NAGVMQNPRHLVRRRGQEARLRCSPMKGHSHVYWYRQLPEEGLKFMVYLQKENIIDESGMPKERFSAEFPKEGPSILRIQQVVRGDSAAYFCASSPSPADHEQYFGPGTRLTVT.

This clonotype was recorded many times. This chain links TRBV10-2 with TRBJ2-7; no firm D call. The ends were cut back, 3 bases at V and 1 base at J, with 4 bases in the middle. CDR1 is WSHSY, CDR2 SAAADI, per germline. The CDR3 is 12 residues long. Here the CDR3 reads CASSEPSYEQYF. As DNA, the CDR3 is TGCGCCAGCAGTGAACCTTCCTACGAGCAGTACTTC.

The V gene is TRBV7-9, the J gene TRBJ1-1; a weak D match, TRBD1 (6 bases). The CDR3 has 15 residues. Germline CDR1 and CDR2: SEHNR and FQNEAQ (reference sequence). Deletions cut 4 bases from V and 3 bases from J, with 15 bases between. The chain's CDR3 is CASSSQTGSYTEAFF. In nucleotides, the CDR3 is TGTGCCAGCAGCTCACAAACAGGGTCCTACACTGAAGCTTTCTTT.

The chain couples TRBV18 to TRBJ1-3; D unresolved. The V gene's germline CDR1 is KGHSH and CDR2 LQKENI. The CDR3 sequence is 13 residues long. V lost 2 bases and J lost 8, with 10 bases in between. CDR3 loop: CASSPATMDTIYF. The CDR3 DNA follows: TGTGCCAGCTCACCAGCCACCATGGACACCATATATTTT. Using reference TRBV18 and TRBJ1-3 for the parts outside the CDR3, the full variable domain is NAGVMQNPRHLVRRRGQEARLRCSPMKGHSHVYWYRQLPEEGLKFMVYLQKENIIDESGMPKERFSAEFPKEGPSILRIQQVVRGDSAAYFCASSPATMDTIYFGEGSWLTVV.

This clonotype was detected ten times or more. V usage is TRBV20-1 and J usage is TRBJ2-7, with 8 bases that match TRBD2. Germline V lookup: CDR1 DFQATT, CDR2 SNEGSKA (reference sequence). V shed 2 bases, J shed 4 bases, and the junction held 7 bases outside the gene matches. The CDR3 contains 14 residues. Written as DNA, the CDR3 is TGCAGTGCTAGAATGAGCGGGAGATTTTACGAGCAGTACTTC. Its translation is CSARMSGRFYEQYF.

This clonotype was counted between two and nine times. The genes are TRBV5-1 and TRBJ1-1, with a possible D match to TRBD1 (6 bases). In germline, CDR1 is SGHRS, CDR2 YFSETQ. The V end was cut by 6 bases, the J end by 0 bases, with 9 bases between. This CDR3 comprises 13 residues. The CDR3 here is CASKSGVNTEAFF. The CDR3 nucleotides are TGCGCCAGCAAATCAGGGGTGAACACTGAAGCTTTCTTT. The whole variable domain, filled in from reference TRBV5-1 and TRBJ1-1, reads KAGVTQTPRYLIKTRGQQVTLSCSPISGHRSVSWYQQTPGQGLQFLFEYFSETQRNKGNFPGRFSGRQFSNSRSEMNVSTLELGDSALYLCASKSGVNTEAFFGQGTRLTVV.

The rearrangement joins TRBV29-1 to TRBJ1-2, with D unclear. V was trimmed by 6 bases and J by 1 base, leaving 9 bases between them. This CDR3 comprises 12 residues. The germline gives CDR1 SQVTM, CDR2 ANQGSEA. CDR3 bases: TGCAGCGTCGCCGAAGATAACTATGGCTACACCTTC. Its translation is CSVAEDNYGYTF.

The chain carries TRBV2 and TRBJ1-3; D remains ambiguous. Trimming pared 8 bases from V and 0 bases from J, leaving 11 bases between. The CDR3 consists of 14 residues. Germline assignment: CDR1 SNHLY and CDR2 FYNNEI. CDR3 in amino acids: CASSSRSSGNTIYF. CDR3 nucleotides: TGTGCCAGCTCCTCCCGGAGCTCTGGAAACACCATATATTTT.

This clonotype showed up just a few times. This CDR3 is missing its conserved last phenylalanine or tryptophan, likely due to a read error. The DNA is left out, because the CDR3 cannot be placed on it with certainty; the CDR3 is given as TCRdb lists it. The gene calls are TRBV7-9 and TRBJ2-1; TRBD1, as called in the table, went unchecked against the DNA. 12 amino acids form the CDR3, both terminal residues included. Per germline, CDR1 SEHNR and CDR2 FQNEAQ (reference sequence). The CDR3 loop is CASSLEPGPYIL.

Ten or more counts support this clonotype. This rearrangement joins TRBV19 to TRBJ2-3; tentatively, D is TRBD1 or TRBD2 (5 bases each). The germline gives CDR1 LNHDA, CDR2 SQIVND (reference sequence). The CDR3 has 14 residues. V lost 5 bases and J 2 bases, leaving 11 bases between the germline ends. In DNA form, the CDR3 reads TGTGCCAGTAGTCTCCGGGACCCCACAGATACGCAGTATTTT. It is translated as CASSLRDPTDTQYF.

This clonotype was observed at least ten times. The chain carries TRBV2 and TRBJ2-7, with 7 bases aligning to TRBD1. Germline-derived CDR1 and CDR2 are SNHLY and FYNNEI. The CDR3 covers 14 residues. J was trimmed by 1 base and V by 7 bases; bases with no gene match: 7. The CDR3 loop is CASIGRGISYEQYF. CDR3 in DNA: TGTGCCAGCATCGGCAGGGGGATATCCTACGAGCAGTACTTC.